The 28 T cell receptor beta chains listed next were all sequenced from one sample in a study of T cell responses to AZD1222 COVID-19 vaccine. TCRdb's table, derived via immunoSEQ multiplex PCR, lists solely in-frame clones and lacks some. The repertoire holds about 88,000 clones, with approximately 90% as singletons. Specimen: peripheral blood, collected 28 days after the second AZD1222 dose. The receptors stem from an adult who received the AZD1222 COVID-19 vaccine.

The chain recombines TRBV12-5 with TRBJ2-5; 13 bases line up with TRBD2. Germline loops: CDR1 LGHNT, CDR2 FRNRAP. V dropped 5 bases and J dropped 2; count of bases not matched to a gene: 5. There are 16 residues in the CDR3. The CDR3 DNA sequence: TGTGCTAGTGGTCCGGGACTAGCGGGGACGCAAGAGACCCAGTACTTC. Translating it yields CASGPGLAGTQETQYF.

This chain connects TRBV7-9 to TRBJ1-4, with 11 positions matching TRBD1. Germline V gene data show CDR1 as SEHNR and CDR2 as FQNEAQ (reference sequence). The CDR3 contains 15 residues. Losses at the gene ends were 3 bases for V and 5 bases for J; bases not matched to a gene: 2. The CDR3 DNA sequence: TGTGCCAGCAGCTTGGGACAGGGGGGAAATGAAAAACTGTTTTTT. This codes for CASSLGQGGNEKLFF.

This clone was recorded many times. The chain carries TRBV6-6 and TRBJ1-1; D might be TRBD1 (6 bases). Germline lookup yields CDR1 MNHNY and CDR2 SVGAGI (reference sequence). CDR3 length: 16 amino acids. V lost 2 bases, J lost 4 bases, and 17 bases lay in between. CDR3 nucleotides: TGTGCCAGCAGTTACGGGGTCGCCAGGGGTAGCACTGAAGCTTTCTTT. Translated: CASSYGVARGSTEAFF.

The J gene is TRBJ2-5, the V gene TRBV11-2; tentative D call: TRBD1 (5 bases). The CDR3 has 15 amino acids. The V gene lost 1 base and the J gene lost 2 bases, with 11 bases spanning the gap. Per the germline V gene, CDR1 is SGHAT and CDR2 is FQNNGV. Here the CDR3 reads CASSLVGRTQETQYF. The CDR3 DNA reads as TGTGCCAGCAGCTTAGTCGGACGGACACAAGAGACCCAGTACTTC.

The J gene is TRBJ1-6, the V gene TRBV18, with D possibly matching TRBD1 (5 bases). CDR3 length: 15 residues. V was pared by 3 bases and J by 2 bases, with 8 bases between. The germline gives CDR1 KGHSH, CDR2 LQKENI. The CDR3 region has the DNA TGTGCCAGCTCACCGGGGGGTGCCTATAATTCACCCCTCCACTTT. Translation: CASSPGGAYNSPLHF.

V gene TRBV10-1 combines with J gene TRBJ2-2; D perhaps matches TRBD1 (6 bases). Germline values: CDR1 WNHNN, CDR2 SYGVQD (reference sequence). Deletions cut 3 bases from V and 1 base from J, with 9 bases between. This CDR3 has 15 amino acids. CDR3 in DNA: TGCGCCAGCAGTGACGCCAGGGGGAACACCGGGGAGCTGTTTTTT. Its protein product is CASSDARGNTGELFF.

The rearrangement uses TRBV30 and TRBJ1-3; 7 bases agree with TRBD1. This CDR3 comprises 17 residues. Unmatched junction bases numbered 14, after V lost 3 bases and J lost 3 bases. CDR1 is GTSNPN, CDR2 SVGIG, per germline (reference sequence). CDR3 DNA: TGTGCCTGGAGCCCTTTCCGAGACAGGGTAAATGGAAACACCATATATTTT. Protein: CAWSPFRDRVNGNTIYF.

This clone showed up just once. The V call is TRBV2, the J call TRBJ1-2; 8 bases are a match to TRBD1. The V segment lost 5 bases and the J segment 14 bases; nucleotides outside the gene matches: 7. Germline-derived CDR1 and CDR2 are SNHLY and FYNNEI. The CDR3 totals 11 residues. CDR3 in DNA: TGTGCCAGCAGTCCACAGGGGGTCGTTACCTTC. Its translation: CASSPQGVVTF.

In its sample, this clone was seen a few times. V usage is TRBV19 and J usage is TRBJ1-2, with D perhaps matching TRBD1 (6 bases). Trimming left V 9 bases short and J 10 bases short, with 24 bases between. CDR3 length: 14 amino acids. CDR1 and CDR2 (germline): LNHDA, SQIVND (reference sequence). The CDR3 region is CASSQPSGQITYTF. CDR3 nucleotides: TGTGCCAGCTCACAACCCTCGGGACAAATAACCTACACCTTC.

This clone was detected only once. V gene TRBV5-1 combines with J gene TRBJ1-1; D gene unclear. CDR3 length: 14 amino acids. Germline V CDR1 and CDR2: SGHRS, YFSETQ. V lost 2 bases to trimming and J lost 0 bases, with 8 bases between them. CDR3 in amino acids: CASSLSGMNTEAFF. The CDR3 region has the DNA TGCGCCAGCAGCTTAAGTGGCATGAACACTGAAGCTTTCTTT. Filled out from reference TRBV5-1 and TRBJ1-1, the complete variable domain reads KAGVTQTPRYLIKTRGQQVTLSCSPISGHRSVSWYQQTPGQGLQFLFEYFSETQRNKGNFPGRFSGRQFSNSRSEMNVSTLELGDSALYLCASSLSGMNTEAFFGQGTRLTVV.

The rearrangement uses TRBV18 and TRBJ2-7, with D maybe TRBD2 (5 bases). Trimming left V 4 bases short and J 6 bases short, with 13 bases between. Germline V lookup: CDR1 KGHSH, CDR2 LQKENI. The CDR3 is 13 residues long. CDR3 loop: CASSRDGVLEQYF. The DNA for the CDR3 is TGTGCCAGCTCACGAGACGGGGTCCTCGAGCAGTACTTC.

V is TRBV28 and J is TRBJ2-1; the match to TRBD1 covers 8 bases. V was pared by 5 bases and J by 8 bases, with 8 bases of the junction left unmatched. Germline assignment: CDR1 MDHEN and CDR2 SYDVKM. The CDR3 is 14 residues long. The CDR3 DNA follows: TGTGCCAGCAGTACCGGACAGGGAATAGATGAGCAGTTCTTC. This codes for CASSTGQGIDEQFF.

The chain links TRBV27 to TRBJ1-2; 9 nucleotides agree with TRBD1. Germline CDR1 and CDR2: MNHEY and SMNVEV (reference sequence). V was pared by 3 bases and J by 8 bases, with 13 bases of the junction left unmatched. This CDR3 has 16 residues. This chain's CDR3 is CASSFVTGGAIKGYTF. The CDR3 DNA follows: TGTGCCAGCAGTTTTGTCACAGGGGGCGCGATAAAAGGCTACACCTTC.

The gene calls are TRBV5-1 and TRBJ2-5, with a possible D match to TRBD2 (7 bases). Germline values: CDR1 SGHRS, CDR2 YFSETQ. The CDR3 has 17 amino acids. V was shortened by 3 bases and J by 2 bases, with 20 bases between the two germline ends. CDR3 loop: CASSSADRASGQETQYF. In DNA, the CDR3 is TGCGCCAGCAGCTCGGCGGACAGAGCTAGCGGTCAAGAGACCCAGTACTTC.

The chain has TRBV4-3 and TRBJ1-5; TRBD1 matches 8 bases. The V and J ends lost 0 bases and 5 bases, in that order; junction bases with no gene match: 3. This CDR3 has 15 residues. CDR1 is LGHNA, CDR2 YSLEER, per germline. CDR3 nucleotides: TGCGCCAGCAGCCAAGATGGACAGGGCCATCAGCCCCAGCATTTT. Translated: CASSQDGQGHQPQHF.

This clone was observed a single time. The CDR3 nucleotides read TGTGCCAGCAGTTACCGGACAGGGTCCATTCAGCCCCAGCATTTT. This gives the protein CASSYRTGSIQPQHF. The V call is TRBV6-2 or TRBV6-3, the J call TRBJ1-5; TRBD1 matches 8 bases. The germline CDR1 and CDR2 sequences are MNHEY and SVGEGT. The CDR3 covers 15 residues. V lost 2 bases to trimming and J lost 6 bases; unmatched junction nucleotides: 6.

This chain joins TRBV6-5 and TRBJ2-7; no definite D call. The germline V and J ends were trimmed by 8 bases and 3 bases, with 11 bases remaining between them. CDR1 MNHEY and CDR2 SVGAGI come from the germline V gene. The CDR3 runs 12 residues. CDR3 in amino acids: CASSHEVYEQYF. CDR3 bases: TGTGCCAGCTCTCACGAGGTCTACGAGCAGTACTTC.

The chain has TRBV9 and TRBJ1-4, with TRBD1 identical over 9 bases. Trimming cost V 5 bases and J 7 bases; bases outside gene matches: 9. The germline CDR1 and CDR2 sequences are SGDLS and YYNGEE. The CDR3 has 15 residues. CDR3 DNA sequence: TGTGCCAGCAGTGCTCCCGGGACAGGGCCTGAAAAACTGTTTTTT. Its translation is CASSAPGTGPEKLFF.

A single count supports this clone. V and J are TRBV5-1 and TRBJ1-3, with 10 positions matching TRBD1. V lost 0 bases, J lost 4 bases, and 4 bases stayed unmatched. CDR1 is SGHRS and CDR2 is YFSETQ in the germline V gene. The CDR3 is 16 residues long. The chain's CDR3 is CASSLAGQGGGNTIYF. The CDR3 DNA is TGCGCCAGCAGCTTGGCCGGACAGGGGGGCGGAAACACCATATATTTT.

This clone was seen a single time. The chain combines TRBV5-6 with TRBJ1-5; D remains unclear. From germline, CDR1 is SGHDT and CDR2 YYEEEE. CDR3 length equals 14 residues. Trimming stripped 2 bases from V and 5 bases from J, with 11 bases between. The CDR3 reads CASSFGWVDQPQHF. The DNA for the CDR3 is TGTGCCAGCAGCTTTGGTTGGGTCGATCAGCCCCAGCATTTT.

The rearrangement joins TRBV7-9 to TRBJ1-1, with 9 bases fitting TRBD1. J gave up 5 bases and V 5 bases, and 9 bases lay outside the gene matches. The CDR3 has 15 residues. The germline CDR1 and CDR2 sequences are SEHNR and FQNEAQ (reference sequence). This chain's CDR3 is CASSLGTGKSTEAFF. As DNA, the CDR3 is TGTGCCAGCAGCCTTGGGACAGGGAAAAGTACTGAAGCTTTCTTT.

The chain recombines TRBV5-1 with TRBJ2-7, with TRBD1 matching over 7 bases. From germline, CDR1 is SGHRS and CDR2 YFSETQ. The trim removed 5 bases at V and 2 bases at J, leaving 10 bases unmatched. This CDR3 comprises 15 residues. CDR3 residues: CASSTAQGRTYEQYF. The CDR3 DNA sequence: TGCGCCAGCAGTACGGCACAGGGGCGAACCTACGAGCAGTACTTC.

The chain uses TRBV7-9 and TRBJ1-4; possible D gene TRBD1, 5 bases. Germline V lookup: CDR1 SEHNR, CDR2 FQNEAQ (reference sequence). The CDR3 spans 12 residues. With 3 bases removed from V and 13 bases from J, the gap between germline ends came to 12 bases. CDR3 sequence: CASSFRPGALFF. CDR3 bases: TGTGCCAGCAGCTTCCGCCCCGGGGCACTGTTTTTT.

Written as DNA, the CDR3 is TGTGCCATCAGTGAGCTCTACGAGCAGTACTTC. This codes for CAISELYEQYF. V usage is TRBV10-3 and J usage is TRBJ2-7; D gene uncertain. In germline, CDR1 is ENHRY, CDR2 SYGVKD. Trimming took 2 bases from V and 3 from J, leaving 2 bases between them. CDR3 length: 11 amino acids.

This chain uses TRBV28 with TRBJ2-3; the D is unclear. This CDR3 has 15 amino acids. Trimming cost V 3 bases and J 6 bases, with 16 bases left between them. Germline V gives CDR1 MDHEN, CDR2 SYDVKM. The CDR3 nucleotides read TGTGCCAGCAGTTTTTTCGTCAGAACGGTGGATACGCAGTATTTT. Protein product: CASSFFVRTVDTQYF.

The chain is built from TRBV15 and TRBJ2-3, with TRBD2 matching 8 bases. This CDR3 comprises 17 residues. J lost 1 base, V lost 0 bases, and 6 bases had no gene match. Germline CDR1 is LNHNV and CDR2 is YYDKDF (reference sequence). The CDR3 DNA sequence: TGTGCCACCAGCAGAGATTATAGTAGCGGGGGCACAGATACGCAGTATTTT. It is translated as CATSRDYSSGGTDTQYF.

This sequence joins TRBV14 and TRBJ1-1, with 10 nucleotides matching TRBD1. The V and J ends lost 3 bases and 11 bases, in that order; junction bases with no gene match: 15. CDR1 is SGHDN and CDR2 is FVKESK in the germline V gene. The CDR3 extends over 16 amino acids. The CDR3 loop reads CASSQLGQGNRVSAFF. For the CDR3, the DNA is TGTGCCAGCAGCCAGTTGGGACAGGGGAACCGCGTATCGGCTTTCTTT.

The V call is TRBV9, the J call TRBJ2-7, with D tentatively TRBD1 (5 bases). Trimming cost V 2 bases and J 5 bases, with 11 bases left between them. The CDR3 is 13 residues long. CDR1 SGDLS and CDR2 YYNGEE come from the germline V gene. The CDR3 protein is CASSVGQVNEQYF. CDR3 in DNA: TGTGCCAGCAGCGTCGGACAAGTTAACGAGCAGTACTTC. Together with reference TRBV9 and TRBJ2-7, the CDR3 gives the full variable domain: DSGVTQTPKHLITATGQRVTLRCSPRSGDLSVYWYQQSLDQGLQFLIQYYNGEERAKGNILERFSAQQFPDLHSELNLSSLELGDSALYFCASSVGQVNEQYFGPGTRLTVT.